This TCR beta chain was sequenced in a study of cytomegalovirus exposure and HLA in healthy donors. About the study: The 90 to 150 validation repertoires matched the roughly 650 first-cohort repertoires in platform, a later analysis reported.

Of note for this clone: The antigen is unknown.

V was trimmed by 0 bases and J by 0 bases, leaving 24 bases between them. The CDR3 consists of 20 residues. Germline CDR1 reads SGDLS; CDR2 reads YYNGEE. Libraries were prepared by immunoSEQ multiplex PCR; TCRdb keeps only in-frame clonotypes and omits some of them. The repertoire holds some 320,000 clones, roughly nine tenths seen once, with more than 0.9% in the top ten. General study points: In vitro checks showed that a few CMV-associated chains really do target CMV antigens. Both high specificity and high sensitivity reportedly marked the classifier's diagnosis of cytomegalovirus status. The listing of 150 or so TCR beta chains classed them as cytomegalovirus-associated.

This chain uses TRBV9 with TRBJ1-1; tentatively, D is TRBD1 (5 bases). Source material: PBMCs. This clonotype was sampled from a woman in her thirties in good health and CMV-seropositive. Here the CDR3 reads CASSVVRVGADNFLNTEAFF. In nucleotides, the CDR3 is TGTGCCAGCAGCGTAGTTAGGGTTGGGGCAGATAATTTTCTGAACACTGAAGCTTTCTTT. Using reference TRBV9 and TRBJ1-1 for the parts outside the CDR3, the full variable domain is DSGVTQTPKHLITATGQRVTLRCSPRSGDLSVYWYQQSLDQGLQFLIQYYNGEERAKGNILERFSAQQFPDLHSELNLSSLELGDSALYFCASSVVRVGADNFLNTEAFFGQGTRLTVV.